What follows describes a single TCR beta chain. Antigen specificity is unknown. This specimen comes from a study of graft-versus-host responses after intestinal transplantation. Across the whole study: Following induction with anti-thymocyte globulin, all recipients were given tacrolimus and steroids for about three years. Study observations and caveats: GvH clonotypes were identified within recipient marrow, with a subset emerging first in ileum or blood. Patients with graft-donor T cell macrochimerism had high graft-versus-host to host-versus-graft clonal ratios in allografts. Declining HvG levels early post-transplant were linked to peak circulating GvH clone levels.

CDR1 is SNHLY, CDR2 FYNNEI, per germline. The CDR3 contains 21 residues. Germline trimming cut 1 base from V and 1 base from J; bases unmatched to any gene: 13. The assay was immunoSEQ multiplex PCR, and TCRdb's table has in-frame clones only and misses some. The sample lists approximately 75,000 clones; about 94% were seen once. The source material was unstimulated CD8+ T cells sorted from spleen or lymph node cells, sampled before intestinal transplant. The chain uses TRBV2 and TRBJ2-3; 14 nucleotides align to TRBD2. This receptor was identified in a human donor who received an intestinal transplant. CDR3 DNA sequence: TGTGCCAGCAGTGAAGGGCCTCCCGGGACTAGCGGGAGTCCGGGCACAGATACGCAGTATTTT. Its protein product is CASSEGPPGTSGSPGTDTQYF.